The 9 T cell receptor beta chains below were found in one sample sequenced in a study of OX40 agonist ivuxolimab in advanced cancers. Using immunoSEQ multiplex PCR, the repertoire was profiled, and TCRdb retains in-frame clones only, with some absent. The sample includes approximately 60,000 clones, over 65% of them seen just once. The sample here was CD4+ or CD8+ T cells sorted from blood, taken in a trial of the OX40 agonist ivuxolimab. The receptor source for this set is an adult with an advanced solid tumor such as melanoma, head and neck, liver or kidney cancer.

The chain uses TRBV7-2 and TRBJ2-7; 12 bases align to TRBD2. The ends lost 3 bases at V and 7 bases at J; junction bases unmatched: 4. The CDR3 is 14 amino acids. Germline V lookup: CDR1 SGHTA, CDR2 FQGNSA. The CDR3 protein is CASSFGLAGREQYF. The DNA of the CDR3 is TGTGCCAGCAGCTTTGGACTAGCGGGGAGGGAGCAGTACTTC.

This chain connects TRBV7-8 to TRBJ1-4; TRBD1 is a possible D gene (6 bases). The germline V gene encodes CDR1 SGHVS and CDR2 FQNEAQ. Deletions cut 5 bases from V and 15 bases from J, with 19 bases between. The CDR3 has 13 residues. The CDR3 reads CASSPALGQTVFF. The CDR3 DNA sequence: TGTGCCAGCAGCCCCGCCCTAGGACAGACGGTGTTTTTT.

The CDR3 reads CASSFETEPNYGYTF. In DNA, the CDR3 is TGTGCCAGCAGCTTCGAGACGGAGCCTAACTATGGCTACACCTTC. V gene TRBV4-2 combines with J gene TRBJ1-2; D remains ambiguous. The V gene lost 5 bases and the J gene lost 0 bases, with 13 bases spanning the gap. There are 15 residues in the CDR3. The V gene's germline CDR1 is LGHNA and CDR2 YNFKEQ.

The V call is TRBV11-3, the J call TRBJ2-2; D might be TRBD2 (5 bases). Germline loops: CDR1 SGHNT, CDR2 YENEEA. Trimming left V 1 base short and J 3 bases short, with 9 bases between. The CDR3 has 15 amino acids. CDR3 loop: CASSLAGWDTGELFF. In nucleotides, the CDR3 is TGTGCCAGCAGCTTAGCGGGATGGGACACCGGGGAGCTGTTTTTT.

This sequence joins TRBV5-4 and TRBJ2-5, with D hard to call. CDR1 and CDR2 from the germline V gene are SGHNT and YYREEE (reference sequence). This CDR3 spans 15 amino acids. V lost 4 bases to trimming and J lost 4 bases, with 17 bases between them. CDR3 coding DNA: TGTGCCAGCAGCCTGCGCTCGCACCCGGGAGAGACCCAGTACTTC. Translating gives CASSLRSHPGETQYF.

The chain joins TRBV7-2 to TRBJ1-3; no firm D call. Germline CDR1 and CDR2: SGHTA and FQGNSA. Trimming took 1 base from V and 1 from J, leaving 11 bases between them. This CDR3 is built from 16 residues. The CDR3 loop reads CASSLVLGSSGNTIYF. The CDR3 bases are TGTGCCAGCAGCTTAGTTCTGGGGTCGTCTGGAAACACCATATATTTT. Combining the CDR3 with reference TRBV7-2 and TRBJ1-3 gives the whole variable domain GAGVSQSPSNKVTEKGKDVELRCDPISGHTALYWYRQSLGQGLEFLIYFQGNSAPDKSGLPSDRFSAERTGGSVSTLTIQRTQQEDSAVYLCASSLVLGSSGNTIYFGEGSWLTVV.

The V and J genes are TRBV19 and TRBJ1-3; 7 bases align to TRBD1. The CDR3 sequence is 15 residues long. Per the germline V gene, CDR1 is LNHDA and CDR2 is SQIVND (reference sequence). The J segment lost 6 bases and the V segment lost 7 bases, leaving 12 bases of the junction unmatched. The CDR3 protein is CASTSNTGEENTIYF. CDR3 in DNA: TGTGCCAGTACCTCTAATACAGGGGAGGAAAACACCATATATTTT.

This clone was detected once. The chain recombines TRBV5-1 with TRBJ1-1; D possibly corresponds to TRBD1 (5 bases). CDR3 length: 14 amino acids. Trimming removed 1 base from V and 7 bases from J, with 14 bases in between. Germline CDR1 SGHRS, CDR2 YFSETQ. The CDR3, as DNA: TGCGCCAGCAGCTTGCAGGGTGACATCAATGAAGCTTTCTTT. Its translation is CASSLQGDINEAFF.

CDR3 DNA sequence: TGCGCCAGCAGCTTTCGAGGCCAGACTCAGTACAATGAGCAGTTCTTC. This codes for CASSFRGQTQYNEQFF. The J gene is TRBJ2-1, the V gene TRBV5-1; the D is unclear. Germline CDR1 is SGHRS and CDR2 is YFSETQ. The CDR3 contains 16 residues. Trimming removed 2 bases from V and 4 bases from J, with 16 bases in between.